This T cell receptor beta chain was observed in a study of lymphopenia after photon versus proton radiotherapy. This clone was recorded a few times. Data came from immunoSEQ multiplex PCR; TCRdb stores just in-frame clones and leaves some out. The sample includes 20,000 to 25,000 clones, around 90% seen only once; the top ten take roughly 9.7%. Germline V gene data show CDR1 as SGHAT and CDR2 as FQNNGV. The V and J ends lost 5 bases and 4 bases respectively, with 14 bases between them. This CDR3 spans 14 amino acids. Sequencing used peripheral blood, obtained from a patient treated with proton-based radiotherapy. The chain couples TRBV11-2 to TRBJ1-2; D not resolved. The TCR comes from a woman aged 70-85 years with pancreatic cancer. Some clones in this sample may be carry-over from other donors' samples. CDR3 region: CASSPSVMVYGYTF. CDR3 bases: TGTGCCAGCAGCCCCTCCGTGATGGTCTATGGCTACACCTTC.